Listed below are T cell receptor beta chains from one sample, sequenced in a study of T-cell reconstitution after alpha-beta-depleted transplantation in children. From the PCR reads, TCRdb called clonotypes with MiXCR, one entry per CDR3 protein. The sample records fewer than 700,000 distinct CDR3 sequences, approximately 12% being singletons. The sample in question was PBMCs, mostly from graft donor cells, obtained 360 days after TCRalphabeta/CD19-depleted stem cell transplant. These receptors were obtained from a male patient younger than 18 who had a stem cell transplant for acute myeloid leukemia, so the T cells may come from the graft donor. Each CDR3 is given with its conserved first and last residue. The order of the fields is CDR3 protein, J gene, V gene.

CSARVAGVISYNEQFF TRBJ2-1 TRBV20-1
CASNPRGTDTQYF TRBJ2-3 TRBV6-6
CATSDPGLAANYGYTF TRBJ1-2 TRBV24-1
CAIRGPLNTEAFF TRBJ1-1 TRBV7-9
CASSPGLYSNQPQHF TRBJ1-5 TRBV7-3
CASSLGADYNEQFF TRBJ2-1 TRBV5-1
CASSEYGRDTEAFF TRBJ1-1 TRBV25-1
CASRKGVEGYEQYF TRBJ2-7 TRBV7-2
CSAFSGRALNEQFF TRBJ2-1 TRBV20-1
CCSGRSNQPQHF TRBJ1-5 TRBV20-1
CASSYWDRGYDEQYF TRBJ2-7 TRBV6-5
CASGLDGPNEQFF TRBJ2-1 TRBV12-5
CASNIVSGLGSQPQHF TRBJ1-5 TRBV28
CASSLGQDFNEKLFF TRBJ1-4 TRBV11-2
CASGQGVGGYYEQYF TRBJ2-7 TRBV7-2
CASSPTGTSSGEQFF TRBJ2-1 TRBV5-6
CASSRSPGTNYEQYF TRBJ2-7 TRBV7-2
CASSQNYYEQYF TRBJ2-7 TRBV14
CASRPVGAGGPTYEQYF TRBJ2-7 TRBV28
CSARDPLAGGPTQYF TRBJ2-5 TRBV20-1